This T cell receptor (beta chain) comes out of a study of cytomegalovirus exposure and HLA in healthy donors. About the study: A preliminary data release comprised approximately 85 million unique TCRs obtained from HLA-typed donors.

General study results and limits: For most subjects, TCR beta sequences were reported to predict HLA-A and HLA-B alleles with accuracy.

This clone was counted a single time. What it recognizes is unknown. V lost 10 bases to trimming and J lost 4 bases; unmatched junction nucleotides: 9. The CDR3 sequence is 15 residues long. The germline CDR1 and CDR2 sequences are ENHRY and SYGVKD. PCR used 60 Vbeta primers and 13 Jbeta primers. TCRdb's table, derived via immunoSEQ multiplex PCR, lists solely in-frame clones and lacks some. Among 100,000 or so clones, 75% to 90% were seen once, and the ten largest hold 2.5% to 3%. The sequence derives from a man between 40 and 49 years old in good health and CMV-seronegative. The chain uses TRBV10-3 and TRBJ2-2, with 10 positions matching TRBD1. Sequencing was done on a sample of PBMCs. The CDR3 DNA follows: TGTGCCACCTCGTCGGGACAGGGGACCACCGGGGAGCTGTTTTTT. Translated: CATSSGQGTTGELFF.